This T cell receptor beta chain was identified during a study of a mutant IDH1 vaccine in newly diagnosed glioma. Across the whole study: The initiation of vaccination occurred 4-6 weeks after radiotherapy alone, or with temozolomide cycles.

V dropped 0 bases and J dropped 6 bases, with 11 bases sitting between them. The CDR3 has 13 amino acids. Per the germline V gene, CDR1 is SQVTM and CDR2 is ANQGSEA. For this clone: Its target is not known.

Indicated time point: week 47, end of study. A 20-mer mutant IDH1 peptide at 300 ug was injected subcutaneously with topical imiquimod. Clones were sequenced by immunoSEQ multiplex PCR, and TCRdb holds only the in-frame ones, with some missing. This sample has 10,000 to 15,000 clones, with around 78% found just once. The sample here was PBMCs, taken from a glioma patient whose treatment included an IDH1 peptide vaccine. V gene TRBV29-1 combines with J gene TRBJ1-2; tentative D call: TRBD1 (6 bases). The origin of this receptor is a woman aged 40 to 55 with glioma. The CDR3 sequence is CSVEERGPDGYTF. The CDR3 nucleotides are TGCAGCGTTGAAGAACGGGGGCCCGATGGCTACACCTTC. The variable domain in full, with the rest retrieved from reference TRBV29-1 and TRBJ1-2, is SAVISQKPSRDICQRGTSLTIQCQVDSQVTMMFWYRQQPGQSLTLIATANQGSEATYESGFVIDKFPISRPNLTFSTLTVSNMSPEDSSIYLCSVEERGPDGYTFGSGTRLTVV.